The 20 T cell receptor beta chains presented below share a single source sample, sequenced in a study of technical replicates of blood from a few donors. Sequencing was performed with immunoSEQ multiplex PCR; in TCRdb, only in-frame clones are kept and a portion is missing. The sample holds tens of thousands of clones, 95% seen once. Sequencing input: T cells isolated from PBMCs. The receptors come from a human donor in good health.

The rearrangement links TRBV7-8 to TRBJ2-2; TRBD1 matches 10 bases. V shed 2 bases, J shed 6 bases, and the junction held 6 bases outside the gene matches. Germline V lookup: CDR1 SGHVS, CDR2 FQNEAQ. The CDR3 has 16 amino acids. In DNA form, the CDR3 reads TGTGCCAGCAGCTTATTGGGACAGGGGATTGCCGGGGAGCTGTTTTTT. As protein: CASSLLGQGIAGELFF.

The genes are TRBV28 and TRBJ2-7; TRBD2 agrees at 9 bases. Germline V gene data show CDR1 as MDHEN and CDR2 as SYDVKM. V trimming: 8 bases; J trimming: 6 bases; junction bases outside the gene matches: 11. This CDR3 spans 14 amino acids. The CDR3 loop is CASGLAGEFSEQYF. The DNA of the CDR3 is TGTGCCAGCGGGTTAGCGGGAGAATTCAGCGAGCAGTACTTC.

The chain links TRBV5-4 to TRBJ1-1; the D gene is possibly TRBD1 (5 bases). Germline CDR1 reads SGHNT; CDR2 reads YYREEE (reference sequence). The length of the CDR3 is 15 residues. Trimming removed 4 bases at V and 0 bases at J, with 13 bases between. The CDR3 is CASSPIDSLNTEAFF. The CDR3 DNA reads TGTGCCAGCAGCCCCATCGACAGTCTGAACACTGAAGCTTTCTTT.

This clone was picked up one time. The rearrangement links TRBV11-2 to TRBJ1-2; D is unclear. Trimming removed 0 bases from V and 5 bases from J, with 13 bases in between. Germline CDR1 SGHAT, CDR2 FQNNGV. There are 15 residues in the CDR3. In DNA, the CDR3 is TGTGCCAGCAGCTTAGATCCTGACGAGGGTTATGGCTACACCTTC. Its protein product is CASSLDPDEGYGYTF.

V gene TRBV5-5 combines with J gene TRBJ2-7; TRBD1 matches 8 bases. Germline V CDR1 and CDR2: SGHKS, YYEKEE (reference sequence). CDR3 length equals 17 residues. V trimming: 0 bases; J trimming: 2 bases; junction bases outside the gene matches: 10. The CDR3 coding sequence is TGTGCCAGCAGCTTGGGCCAGGACAGGGCTATGCCCTACGAGCAGTACTTC. It is translated as CASSLGQDRAMPYEQYF.

The gene calls are TRBV5-1 and TRBJ1-3; 7 bases are a match to TRBD1. The junction had 7 bases not matched to a gene; V was cut back by 0 bases and J by 4 bases. Germline V gene data show CDR1 as SGHRS and CDR2 as YFSETQ. The CDR3 sequence is 16 residues long. CDR3 loop: CASSLAGDRYGNTIYF. The CDR3 nucleotides read TGCGCCAGCAGCTTGGCGGGGGACAGATACGGAAACACCATATATTTT.

This clone appeared a single time. The gene calls are TRBV27 and TRBJ2-7, with a weak D call TRBD1 (6 bases). Germline lookup yields CDR1 MNHEY and CDR2 SMNVEV (reference sequence). The CDR3 sequence is 14 residues long. Trimming took off 3 bases at V and 4 bases at J, with 13 bases between the two ends. CDR3 sequence: CASSFDRSGYEQYF. CDR3 DNA sequence: TGTGCCAGCAGTTTCGACAGGTCCGGATACGAGCAGTACTTC.

As for this clone: At one boundary the junction diverges from the germline segment, which might be a read error. V and J are TRBV11-3 and TRBJ2-3, with 8 bases matching TRBD2. Germline values: CDR1 SGHNT, CDR2 YENEEA. This CDR3 has 12 residues. The CDR3, as DNA: TGTGCCAGCAGCCCATCAGACGGGGGGGCCAGTTTT. It codes for CASSPSDGGASF.

This clone has only one observation. V usage is TRBV6-5 and J usage is TRBJ2-7; TRBD1 matches 9 bases. The V and J ends lost 6 bases and 3 bases, in that order; junction bases with no gene match: 9. Germline CDR1 MNHEY, CDR2 SVGAGI. The CDR3 spans 15 residues. The CDR3 is CASRRYTGGGYEQYF. The CDR3 region has the DNA TGTGCCAGCAGGAGATATACAGGGGGCGGCTACGAGCAGTACTTC.

The chain carries TRBV6-5 and TRBJ2-7; D is possibly TRBD1 (6 bases). The CDR3 length is 15 residues. Trimming took 2 bases from V and 3 from J, leaving 14 bases between them. The germline V gene has CDR1 MNHEY and CDR2 SVGAGI. CDR3 in DNA: TGTGCCAGCAGTTACGCCACCGGGACATTCTACGAGCAGTACTTC. Protein product: CASSYATGTFYEQYF.

The chain uses TRBV14 and TRBJ2-5, with 7 positions matching TRBD2. The germline gives CDR1 SGHDN, CDR2 FVKESK. V lost 1 base, J lost 5 bases, and 4 bases stayed unmatched. There are 14 residues in the CDR3. The DNA for the CDR3 is TGTGCCAGCAGCCAAGTCGGGACTAAGGAGACCCAGTACTTC. Protein sequence: CASSQVGTKETQYF. Supplemented by reference TRBV14 and TRBJ2-5, the full variable domain reads EAGVTQFPSHSVIEKGQTVTLRCDPISGHDNLYWYRRVMGKEIKFLLHFVKESKQDESGMPNNRFLAERTGGTYSTLKVQPAELEDSGVYFCASSQVGTKETQYFGPGTRLLVL.

The sample holds one count of this clone. The chain joins TRBV9 to TRBJ2-1; 7 bases map to TRBD2. The CDR3 runs to 14 residues. CDR1 is SGDLS, CDR2 YYNGEE, per germline. The junction had 7 bases not matched to a gene; V was cut back by 0 bases and J by 10 bases. The CDR3 spells CASSVEGGKKEQFF. CDR3 DNA: TGTGCCAGCAGCGTAGAGGGAGGGAAGAAAGAGCAGTTCTTC.

The chain is built from TRBV7-9 and TRBJ2-7; a weak D match, TRBD1 (6 bases). Germline V gives CDR1 SEHNR, CDR2 FQNEAQ (reference sequence). V dropped 4 bases and J dropped 2 bases, with 12 bases sitting between them. The CDR3 sequence is 14 residues long. CDR3 DNA: TGTGCCAGCAGCTACCGGGACAACACCTACGAGCAGTACTTC. Its translation is CASSYRDNTYEQYF. Filled out from reference TRBV7-9 and TRBJ2-7, the complete variable domain reads DTGVSQNPRHKITKRGQNVTFRCDPISEHNRLYWYRQTLGQGPEFLTYFQNEAQLEKSRLLSDRFSAERPKGSFSTLEIQRTEQGDSAMYLCASSYRDNTYEQYFGPGTRLTVT.

The gene calls are TRBV28 and TRBJ1-5; unclear D gene. This CDR3 has 14 amino acids. Germline assignment: CDR1 MDHEN and CDR2 SYDVKM. The V and J ends lost 7 bases and 0 bases respectively, with 10 bases between them. As DNA, the CDR3 is TGTGCCAGCACCAGTCACAGTAGCAATCAGCCCCAGCATTTT. Translated, it gives CASTSHSSNQPQHF.

The chain uses TRBV6-1 and TRBJ1-2; D gene uncertain. CDR3 length: 15 amino acids. Germline V gene data show CDR1 as MNHNS and CDR2 as SASEGT. V dropped 9 bases and J dropped 3 bases, with 20 bases sitting between them. In nucleotides, the CDR3 is TGTGCCAGTCCGGGTTTCGAAAGATCGGACTATGGCTACACCTTC. Translating it yields CASPGFERSDYGYTF.

The chain links TRBV2 to TRBJ2-1, with 10 bases matching TRBD2. The CDR3 contains 15 residues. Germline V gene sequence: CDR1 SNHLY, CDR2 FYNNEI. Trimming at V came to 4 bases and at J to 2 bases, leaving 2 bases not matched to a gene. The CDR3 here is CASSGSGGTYNEQFF. DNA of the CDR3: TGTGCCAGCAGTGGTAGCGGGGGGACCTACAATGAGCAGTTCTTC.

This chain links TRBV5-1 with TRBJ1-2, with D perhaps matching TRBD1 (6 bases). The CDR3 contains 14 residues. Trimming pared 8 bases from V and 1 base from J, leaving 15 bases between. Germline V gene data show CDR1 as SGHRS and CDR2 as YFSETQ. CDR3 protein: CASGSTGVNYGYTF. CDR3 coding DNA: TGCGCCAGTGGATCGACAGGAGTTAACTATGGCTACACCTTC.

The chain carries TRBV28 and TRBJ1-5; TRBD1 matches 7 bases. The CDR3 totals 17 residues. Germline lookup yields CDR1 MDHEN and CDR2 SYDVKM. The junction had 11 bases not matched to a gene; V was cut back by 6 bases and J by 0 bases. For the CDR3, the DNA is TGTGCCAGCAGAAGAAATTACAGGGGATATAGCAATCAGCCCCAGCATTTT. Its translation: CASRRNYRGYSNQPQHF. Using reference TRBV28 and TRBJ1-5 for the parts outside the CDR3, the full variable domain is DVKVTQSSRYLVKRTGEKVFLECVQDMDHENMFWYRQDPGLGLRLIYFSYDVKMKEKGDIPEGYSVSREKKERFSLILESASTNQTSMYLCASRRNYRGYSNQPQHFGDGTRLSIL.

The chain links TRBV28 to TRBJ2-7; 7 bases fit TRBD1. The CDR3 has 13 residues. Germline V CDR1 and CDR2: MDHEN, SYDVKM. Trimming took 4 bases from V and 9 from J; bases not matched to a gene: 9. Here the CDR3 DNA reads TGTGCCAGCAGTTCCTCCTACAGGGGCGGGCAGTACTTC. Protein product: CASSSSYRGGQYF. Full variable domain (outside the CDR3, taken from reference TRBV28 and TRBJ2-7): DVKVTQSSRYLVKRTGEKVFLECVQDMDHENMFWYRQDPGLGLRLIYFSYDVKMKEKGDIPEGYSVSREKKERFSLILESASTNQTSMYLCASSSSYRGGQYFGPGTRLTVT.

The CDR3 DNA reads TGTGCCAGTAGCAGCCCAGGGGGGAACACTGAAGCTTTCTTT. This sequence encodes CASSSPGGNTEAFF. The V gene is TRBV19, the J gene TRBJ1-1, with 7 bases matching TRBD1. V gave up 6 bases and J gave up 1 base; unmatched junction bases: 5. This CDR3 spans 14 amino acids. Germline CDR1 LNHDA, CDR2 SQIVND (reference sequence).